These T cell receptor beta chains were read from a single sample in a study of post-analysis software for immune sequencing data. One entry per CDR3 protein, called by TCRdb with MiXCR from the PCR reads. Of about 680,000 distinct CDR3 sequences listed, 59% are singletons. The sample comprised blood. All receptors come from a girl between 2 and 10 years old with multiple sclerosis. The CDR3 runs from the conserved cysteine through the conserved F or W. A D gene is named only where the DNA matches it firmly. Expanded clones get a size class; other rows say once, few or many, or leave the size out.

size	V	D	J	DNA	CDR3
few	TRBV10-3	.	TRBJ2-3	TGTGCCATCAGTGAGTCGAAAGGTTTCCGTCCAGATACGCAGTATTTT	CAISESKGFRPDTQYF
.	TRBV7-3	TRBD1	TRBJ2-7	TGTGCCAGCAGCGCAGGACAGGGGGCTTTCCACGAGCAGTACTTC	CASSAGQGAFHEQYF
few	TRBV12-3/TRBV12-4	.	TRBJ1-2	TGTGCCAGCAGTTTAGGGTCAGGGGAGGTCCATTATGGCTACACCTTC	CASSLGSGEVHYGYTF
.	TRBV20-1	.	TRBJ2-1	TGCAGTGCTAGAGAAGGGATATCCTCCTACAATGAGCAGTTCTTC	CSAREGISSYNEQFF
few	TRBV9	TRBD2	TRBJ2-7	TGTGCCAGCAGCCCCACCGGGGGGGAATTAGGTAACGAGCAGTACTTC	CASSPTGGELGNEQYF
.	TRBV20-1	TRBD1	TRBJ1-2	TGCAGTGCTGATCCTCGGGTCAGGGGGCATAAGGGCTACACCTTC	CSADPRVRGHKGYTF
.	TRBV5-1	.	TRBJ2-1	TGCGCCAGCAGCTTGGCCCAGGGGAGCTCCTACAATGAGCAGTTCTTC	CASSLAQGSSYNEQFF
few	TRBV5-1	TRBD2	TRBJ2-3	TGCGCCAGCAGCCGCGCCGGGACTAGAGCAGATACGCAGTATTTT	CASSRAGTRADTQYF
.	TRBV7-2	.	TRBJ1-2	TGTGCCAGCAGCTTAGGAGTTGAGGGGGGCTACACCTTC	CASSLGVEGGYTF
.	TRBV7-9	.	TRBJ1-5	TGTGCCAGCAGCTATGACAGGTCCTTGCCCCAGCATTTT	CASSYDRSLPQHF
few	TRBV6-5	.	TRBJ1-2	TGTGCCAGCAGGTCCAGGGTAGACTATGGCTACACCTTC	CASRSRVDYGYTF
.	TRBV12-3/TRBV12-4	.	TRBJ2-5	TGTGCCAGCAGGACAGGTTTGGGGGAGACCCAGTACTTC	CASRTGLGETQYF
few	TRBV10-3	.	TRBJ2-6	TGTGCCATCAGTGCGGCTAGCTCGTCAGACGTCCTGACTTTC	CAISAASSSDVLTF
.	TRBV28	TRBD1	TRBJ1-5	TGTGCCAGCAGTTTTCCCGGGACAGGGTCTAATCAGCCCCAGCATTTT	CASSFPGTGSNQPQHF
.	TRBV20-1	.	TRBJ2-5	TGCAGTGCCAACCGGGAACAACAAGAGACCCAGTACTTC	CSANREQQETQYF
.	TRBV10-3	.	TRBJ2-7	TGTGCCATCAGTGTAGAGGGCATGGACTCCTACGAGCAGTACTTC	CAISVEGMDSYEQYF
.	TRBV7-9	.	TRBJ2-7	TGTGCCAGCAGCCTAGAAAGCCACGAGCAGTACTTC	CASSLESHEQYF
.	TRBV29-1	.	TRBJ2-6	TGCAGCGTCCTAGGGGCCAACGTCCTGACTTTC	CSVLGANVLTF
.	TRBV29-1	.	TRBJ2-5	TGCAGCGTTTCTGGGGGCCCCGGCGAGACCCAGTACTTC	CSVSGGPGETQYF
.	TRBV5-1	.	TRBJ1-6	TGCGCCAGCAGCTCCTGGACAGATTCTAATTCACCCCTCCACTTT	CASSSWTDSNSPLHF
.	TRBV20-1	.	TRBJ1-1	TGCAGTGCTAGGGGACGGGCAGCCGCAATGAACACTGAAGCTTTCTTT	CSARGRAAAMNTEAFF
.	TRBV27	.	TRBJ1-2	TGTGCCAGCAGTTTACGGGCCAGGTTCGACTATGGCTACACCTTC	CASSLRARFDYGYTF
.	TRBV20-1	TRBD1	TRBJ1-1	TGCAGTGCTAGAGTACAGGGGGCGAGCACTGAAGCTTTCTTT	CSARVQGASTEAFF
.	TRBV29-1	TRBD1	TRBJ1-2	TGCAGCGTCGAGAGAGGGGGCAGGGACGGCTACACCTTC	CSVERGGRDGYTF
few	TRBV7-9	.	TRBJ1-2	TGTGCCAGCAGCCCGCCGGGTATTGAGTATGGCTACACCTTC	CASSPPGIEYGYTF